This T cell receptor beta chain originates from a study of human T cells and chemical hapten exposure. Whole-study context: 2% DPC was applied to approximately 2 cm by approximately 2 cm of upper inner arm skin for sensitization. Study-wide results and caveats: The number of TCRs over 1 in 1000 frequency stayed unchanged after DPC.

As to this clonotype: Its specificity is not known.

The time point here: pre-sensitization, week 0. The treatment is: therapeutic diphenylcyclopropenone sensitization with weekly scalp DPC. Individual cDNA molecules in this library carried unique molecular identifiers. TCRdb reprocessed the RACE reads via MiXCR and lists one record per CDR3 protein. The sample lists around 95,000 distinct CDR3 sequences, less than 14% occurring once. Trimming stripped 8 bases from V and 1 base from J, with 12 bases between. This CDR3 comprises 13 residues. Germline V lookup: CDR1 MGHDK, CDR2 SYGVNS. The chain has TRBV25-1 and TRBJ2-7; no definite D call. This TCR derives from a woman aged 60-75 years with alopecia areata. Some clones in this sample may be carry-over from other donors' samples. Specimen: whole blood, collected in connection with sensitization to the hapten diphenylcyclopropenone (DPC). In nucleotides, the CDR3 is TGTGCCAGCCGCCGGTCAGGTTCCTACGAGCAGTACTTC. Its protein is CASRRSGSYEQYF.